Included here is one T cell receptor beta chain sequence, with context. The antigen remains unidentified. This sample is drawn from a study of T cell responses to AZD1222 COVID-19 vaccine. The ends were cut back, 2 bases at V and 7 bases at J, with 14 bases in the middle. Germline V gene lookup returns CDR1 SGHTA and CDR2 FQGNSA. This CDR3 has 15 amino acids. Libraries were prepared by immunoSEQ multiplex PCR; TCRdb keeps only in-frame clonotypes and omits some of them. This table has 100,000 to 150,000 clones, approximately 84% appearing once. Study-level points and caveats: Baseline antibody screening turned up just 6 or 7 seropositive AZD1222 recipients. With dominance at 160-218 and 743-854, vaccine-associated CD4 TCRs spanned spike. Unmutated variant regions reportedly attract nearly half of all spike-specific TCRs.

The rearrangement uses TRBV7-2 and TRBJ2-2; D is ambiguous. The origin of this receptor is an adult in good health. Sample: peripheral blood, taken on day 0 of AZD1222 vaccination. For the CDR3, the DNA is TGTGCCAGCAGCTTAACGTTCCAGTACTACGGGGAGCTGTTTTTT. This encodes CASSLTFQYYGELFF.